These T cell receptor beta chains were read from a single sample in a study of cytomegalovirus exposure and HLA in healthy donors. Method: immunoSEQ multiplex PCR; TCRdb's copy keeps in-frame clones and lacks some. The data hold 150,000 to 200,000 clones, with around 70% observed a single time. The sequencing input was PBMCs. The receptors come from a man younger than 30 in good health and CMV-seropositive. Both conserved end residues are part of each CDR3. The order of the fields is clone size, J gene, V gene, D gene, CDR3 DNA, CDR3 protein. D genes are given only for firm matches. Clone sizes are given selectively: once, few, many, or a class where the clone is expanded.

clone size: .
J gene: TRBJ1-2
V gene: TRBV7-2
D gene: .
CDR3 DNA: TGTGCCAGCAGCCAAGGACAGAGCTATGGCTACACCTTC
CDR3 protein: CASSQGQSYGYTF

clone size: .
J gene: TRBJ1-2
V gene: TRBV6-4
D gene: TRBD1
CDR3 DNA: TGTGCCAGCAGCCCCCAAGAGGGACAGCTCGGCTACACCTTC
CDR3 protein: CASSPQEGQLGYTF

clone size: .
J gene: TRBJ1-5
V gene: TRBV28
D gene: .
CDR3 DNA: TGTGCCAGCAGCCGGAAGGACAGAAGAAGTCAGCCCCAGCATTTT
CDR3 protein: CASSRKDRRSQPQHF

clone size: .
J gene: TRBJ2-1
V gene: TRBV7-6
D gene: .
CDR3 DNA: TGTGCCAGCAGCTTATTCTCAGGGGAGCAGTTCTTC
CDR3 protein: CASSLFSGEQFF

clone size: .
J gene: TRBJ2-5
V gene: TRBV28
D gene: .
CDR3 DNA: TGTGCCAGCAGTCCCCGGGGGCAGGGAGGGGAGACCCAGTACTTC
CDR3 protein: CASSPRGQGGETQYF

clone size: .
J gene: TRBJ2-3
V gene: TRBV11-2
D gene: TRBD2
CDR3 DNA: TGTGCCAGCAGCCCACTAGCGGGGGTGGGGGAAGATACGCAGTATTTT
CDR3 protein: CASSPLAGVGEDTQYF

clone size: .
J gene: TRBJ2-1
V gene: TRBV4-1
D gene: TRBD2
CDR3 DNA: TGCGCCAGCAGCCGGGCGCTAGCGGGGGGTTGGGATGAGCAGTTCTTC
CDR3 protein: CASSRALAGGWDEQFF

clone size: .
J gene: TRBJ2-1
V gene: TRBV6-5
D gene: TRBD2
CDR3 DNA: TGTGCCAGCAGTTCCCCTAGCGGGAGGAGTAGCAATGAGCAGTTCTTC
CDR3 protein: CASSSPSGRSSNEQFF

clone size: .
J gene: TRBJ1-4
V gene: TRBV2
D gene: TRBD1
CDR3 DNA: TGTGCCGGAGGACAGGGCCGGGATGAAAAACTGTTTTTT
CDR3 protein: CAGGQGRDEKLFF

clone size: few
J gene: TRBJ1-2
V gene: TRBV28
D gene: TRBD1
CDR3 DNA: TGTGCCAGCCGGACAGGAAACTATGGCTACACCTTC
CDR3 protein: CASRTGNYGYTF

clone size: few
J gene: TRBJ2-3
V gene: TRBV15
D gene: TRBD2
CDR3 DNA: TGTGCCACCAGCAACGGGGGGGCCCACGATACGCAGTATTTT
CDR3 protein: CATSNGGAHDTQYF

clone size: .
J gene: TRBJ2-5
V gene: TRBV6-5
D gene: TRBD1
CDR3 DNA: TGTGCCAGCAGTTACGTCGGGACAGGGGAACAAGAGACCCAGTACTTC
CDR3 protein: CASSYVGTGEQETQYF

clone size: .
J gene: TRBJ2-3
V gene: TRBV10-1
D gene: .
CDR3 DNA: TGCGCCAGCAGTGAGTCGGGACAACGCACAGATACGCAGTATTTT
CDR3 protein: CASSESGQRTDTQYF

clone size: .
J gene: TRBJ1-5
V gene: TRBV19
D gene: .
CDR3 DNA: TGTGCCAGTAGTGGAGCGGTTAGCAATCAGCCCCAGCATTTT
CDR3 protein: CASSGAVSNQPQHF

clone size: .
J gene: TRBJ2-5
V gene: TRBV29-1
D gene: TRBD1
CDR3 DNA: TGCAGCGTTGACACAGGGGGCCCGGAGACCCAGTACTTC
CDR3 protein: CSVDTGGPETQYF

clone size: .
J gene: TRBJ1-2
V gene: TRBV19
D gene: TRBD1
CDR3 DNA: TGTGCCAGTAGTCCCGACAGGGCAAGCTATGGCTACACCTTC
CDR3 protein: CASSPDRASYGYTF

clone size: few
J gene: TRBJ2-2
V gene: TRBV28
D gene: .
CDR3 DNA: TGTGCCAGCAGCTGGGGGCCGGCCACCGGGGAGCTGTTTTTT
CDR3 protein: CASSWGPATGELFF

clone size: once
J gene: TRBJ2-3
V gene: TRBV2
D gene: TRBD2
CDR3 DNA: TGTGCCAGCAGTCTATCCGGACTAGCCGAGGATACGCAGTATTTT
CDR3 protein: CASSLSGLAEDTQYF

clone size: .
J gene: TRBJ2-3
V gene: TRBV7-2
D gene: TRBD2
CDR3 DNA: TGTGCCAGCAGCTTCTCGTTTAGCGGGGGCCGGGAGGATACGCAGTATTTT
CDR3 protein: CASSFSFSGGREDTQYF

clone size: few
J gene: TRBJ2-3
V gene: TRBV29-1
D gene: .
CDR3 DNA: TGCAGCGCACACCGGGACACCGGCACAGATACGCAGTATTTT
CDR3 protein: CSAHRDTGTDTQYF

clone size: .
J gene: TRBJ2-1
V gene: TRBV11-2
D gene: .
CDR3 DNA: TGTGCCAGCAGCTCGAGCGGAGGTCCTTTCTACAATGAGCAGTTCTTC
CDR3 protein: CASSSSGGPFYNEQFF

clone size: .
J gene: TRBJ1-5
V gene: TRBV19
D gene: .
CDR3 DNA: TGTGCCAGTAGTATCCAGGACAACCAGCCCCAGCATTTT
CDR3 protein: CASSIQDNQPQHF

clone size: .
J gene: TRBJ2-5
V gene: TRBV27
D gene: TRBD2
CDR3 DNA: TGTGCCAGCAGTTTTCGGCAGGGAGGGGAGACCCAGTACTTC
CDR3 protein: CASSFRQGGETQYF

clone size: few
J gene: TRBJ2-5
V gene: TRBV5-4
D gene: .
CDR3 DNA: TGTGCCAGCAGCTTCATCTCGGGGGAGACCCAGTACTTC
CDR3 protein: CASSFISGETQYF

clone size: .
J gene: TRBJ2-3
V gene: TRBV7-6
D gene: TRBD1
CDR3 DNA: TGTGCCAGCAGCTTAGCGAGGCCAGGGGGCGAAGATACGCAGTATTTT
CDR3 protein: CASSLARPGGEDTQYF

clone size: .
J gene: TRBJ1-5
V gene: TRBV6-1
D gene: .
CDR3 DNA: TGTGCCAGCGCCCAGGAGGGCCAAAGCCAGCCCCAGCATTTT
CDR3 protein: CASAQEGQSQPQHF

clone size: .
J gene: TRBJ2-1
V gene: TRBV19
D gene: TRBD2
CDR3 DNA: TGTGCCAGTAGTCCCGGGACTAGCGGGAGGGTGGGGAATGAGCAGTTCTTC
CDR3 protein: CASSPGTSGRVGNEQFF

clone size: few
J gene: TRBJ1-1
V gene: TRBV29-1
D gene: .
CDR3 DNA: TGCAGCGTTGGCGAGGGCCTGAACACTGAAGCTTTCTTT
CDR3 protein: CSVGEGLNTEAFF

clone size: .
J gene: TRBJ1-2
V gene: TRBV28
D gene: TRBD1
CDR3 DNA: TGTGCCAGCAGTTTACCCACCGGACAGGGCCTTGGCTACACCTTC
CDR3 protein: CASSLPTGQGLGYTF

clone size: .
J gene: TRBJ1-4
V gene: TRBV18
D gene: TRBD1
CDR3 DNA: TGTGCCAGCTCACCGAGGACAGGGGGCCTCGGGAATGAAAAACTGTTTTTT
CDR3 protein: CASSPRTGGLGNEKLFF

clone size: .
J gene: TRBJ1-1
V gene: TRBV4-1
D gene: .
CDR3 DNA: TGCGCCAGCAGCCCGAGAATCATGACAGTCGCTCCCATGAACACTGAAGCTTTCTTT
CDR3 protein: CASSPRIMTVAPMNTEAFF

clone size: .
J gene: TRBJ1-2
V gene: TRBV30
D gene: .
CDR3 DNA: TGTGCCTGGACTGCGGGGATAGGTGGCTACACCTTC
CDR3 protein: CAWTAGIGGYTF

clone size: few
J gene: TRBJ1-1
V gene: TRBV27
D gene: TRBD1
CDR3 DNA: TGTGCCAGCAGCCACGGGACAGGGAACACTGAAGCTTTCTTT
CDR3 protein: CASSHGTGNTEAFF

clone size: .
J gene: TRBJ1-2
V gene: TRBV6-1
D gene: .
CDR3 DNA: TGTGCCAGCAGTGACAGGGCCACCTATGGCTACACCTTC
CDR3 protein: CASSDRATYGYTF

clone size: .
J gene: TRBJ1-5
V gene: TRBV6-5
D gene: .
CDR3 DNA: TGTGCCAGCAGTTTAACCGGGGTAAATCAGCCCCAGCATTTT
CDR3 protein: CASSLTGVNQPQHF

clone size: .
J gene: TRBJ1-3
V gene: TRBV14
D gene: .
CDR3 DNA: TGTGCCAGCAGCCCCTTTACAGGTGGCTCTGGAAACACCATATATTTT
CDR3 protein: CASSPFTGGSGNTIYF

clone size: .
J gene: TRBJ1-2
V gene: TRBV2
D gene: .
CDR3 DNA: TGTGCCAGCAGAGGGGACACTTATGGCTACACCTTC
CDR3 protein: CASRGDTYGYTF

clone size: .
J gene: TRBJ1-2
V gene: TRBV10-3
D gene: .
CDR3 DNA: TGTGCCATCAGCGCGTCTGATGGCTACACCTTC
CDR3 protein: CAISASDGYTF

clone size: few
J gene: TRBJ1-6
V gene: TRBV5-1
D gene: .
CDR3 DNA: TGCGCCAGCAGGGACGACAGAAATAATTCACCCCTCCACTTT
CDR3 protein: CASRDDRNNSPLHF

clone size: .
J gene: TRBJ1-1
V gene: TRBV5-1
D gene: .
CDR3 DNA: TGCGCCAGCAGCTTGGAGGCAGGTATGAACACTGAAGCTTTCTTT
CDR3 protein: CASSLEAGMNTEAFF

clone size: .
J gene: TRBJ2-3
V gene: TRBV28
D gene: TRBD1
CDR3 DNA: TGTGCCAGCAGTGTGTGGGGACAGGACTGGAGCACAGATACGCAGTATTTT
CDR3 protein: CASSVWGQDWSTDTQYF

clone size: .
J gene: TRBJ1-1
V gene: TRBV28
D gene: .
CDR3 DNA: TGTGCCAGCAGTTTGCGCTCCACGAACACTGAAGCTTTCTTT
CDR3 protein: CASSLRSTNTEAFF

clone size: .
J gene: TRBJ2-1
V gene: TRBV6-1
D gene: .
CDR3 DNA: TGTGCCAGCAGACGACTTACGCCCTACAATGAGCAGTTCTTC
CDR3 protein: CASRRLTPYNEQFF

clone size: .
J gene: TRBJ1-1
V gene: TRBV28
D gene: .
CDR3 DNA: TGTGCCAGCAGTACCGTCGGGGGTATCACTGAAGCTTTCTTT
CDR3 protein: CASSTVGGITEAFF

clone size: .
J gene: TRBJ2-5
V gene: TRBV6-5
D gene: TRBD1
CDR3 DNA: TGTGCCAGCACCTTGGACAGGGAATTCGGGACCCAGTACTTC
CDR3 protein: CASTLDREFGTQYF

clone size: once
J gene: TRBJ1-2
V gene: TRBV15
D gene: .
CDR3 DNA: TGTGCCACCAGCAGAGATCTGGGTTGGAGCTATGGCTACACCTTC
CDR3 protein: CATSRDLGWSYGYTF

clone size: .
J gene: TRBJ1-1
V gene: TRBV2
D gene: TRBD1
CDR3 DNA: TGTGCCAGCAGAACACAGGGGTCGACTGAAGCTTTCTTT
CDR3 protein: CASRTQGSTEAFF

clone size: .
J gene: TRBJ1-4
V gene: TRBV21-1
D gene: .
CDR3 DNA: TGTGCCAGCAGCAAACGGAGACAGCCTAATGAAAAACTGTTTTTT
CDR3 protein: CASSKRRQPNEKLFF

clone size: .
J gene: TRBJ1-4
V gene: TRBV5-4
D gene: .
CDR3 DNA: TGTGCCAGCAGCGCACCGGGGAGGGAACTGTTTTTT
CDR3 protein: CASSAPGRELFF

clone size: .
J gene: TRBJ2-3
V gene: TRBV7-8
D gene: TRBD2
CDR3 DNA: TGTGCCAGCAGCTTAGGACGGGAGGGCACGTATACGCAGTATTTT
CDR3 protein: CASSLGREGTYTQYF

clone size: .
J gene: TRBJ2-3
V gene: TRBV19
D gene: .
CDR3 DNA: TGTGCCAGTAGTATATGGGACACTGGCACAGATACGCAGTATTTT
CDR3 protein: CASSIWDTGTDTQYF

clone size: .
J gene: TRBJ1-6
V gene: TRBV30
D gene: .
CDR3 DNA: TGTGCCTGGAGTGTCCCTCAGGGTCGGAATTCACCCCTCCACTTT
CDR3 protein: CAWSVPQGRNSPLHF

clone size: .
J gene: TRBJ2-6
V gene: TRBV30
D gene: .
CDR3 DNA: TGTGCCTGCGGGCCGGGGGCTGGGGCCAACGTCCTGACTTTC
CDR3 protein: CACGPGAGANVLTF

clone size: few
J gene: TRBJ1-1
V gene: TRBV6-5
D gene: .
CDR3 DNA: TGTGCCAGCAGTTACTCGGCCCGGGGGTTCACTGAAGCTTTCTTT
CDR3 protein: CASSYSARGFTEAFF

clone size: once
J gene: TRBJ1-1
V gene: TRBV9
D gene: TRBD1
CDR3 DNA: TGTGCCAGCAGCGTAGGCGGGACAGGGAGAGCTTTCTTT
CDR3 protein: CASSVGGTGRAFF

clone size: .
J gene: TRBJ2-5
V gene: TRBV2
D gene: .
CDR3 DNA: TGTGCCAGCAGCCGGGACATGAGGGGAGAGACCCAGTACTTC
CDR3 protein: CASSRDMRGETQYF

clone size: .
J gene: TRBJ1-2
V gene: TRBV4-1
D gene: .
CDR3 DNA: TGCGCCAGCAGCCAAGATATTACAGATAACTATGGCTACACCTTC
CDR3 protein: CASSQDITDNYGYTF

clone size: few
J gene: TRBJ2-6
V gene: TRBV28
D gene: TRBD1
CDR3 DNA: TGTGCCAGCAGTTCTACAGGGGAATCCTCTGGGGCCAACGTCCTGACTTTC
CDR3 protein: CASSSTGESSGANVLTF